The rows below give T cell receptor beta chains drawn from one sample of a study of cytomegalovirus exposure and HLA in healthy donors. TCRdb's copy holds only in-frame clones and misses some; the assay was immunoSEQ multiplex PCR. The sample lists approximately 110,000 clones, about 69% seen once, with under 1.5% in the top ten. Source material: PBMCs. These TCRs come from a man aged 35 to 55 in good health and CMV-seronegative. Both conserved end residues are part of each CDR3. Fields, in order: J gene, V gene, CDR3 protein.

TRBJ2-2,TRBV2,CASSGSTFNTGELFF
TRBJ2-1,TRBV28,CASSLGGGGSNEQFF
TRBJ1-2,TRBV6-5,CASRRGQSYGYTF
TRBJ1-3,TRBV7-8,CASRKTRDRVPGNTIYF
TRBJ2-7,TRBV4-1,CASSQDGTAFYEQYF
TRBJ2-1,TRBV4-2,CASSHTRAGGPVEQFF
TRBJ2-7,TRBV10-3,CAISWDTTYEQYF
TRBJ2-2,TRBV7-3,CASSYLLAGGTGELFF
TRBJ2-2,TRBV6-4,CASSGTSGNTGELFF
TRBJ2-1,TRBV27,CASSLVTSSYNEQFF
TRBJ2-7,TRBV14,CASSAGTSGSGPSYEQYF
TRBJ1-5,TRBV7-6,CASSLQGAKQPQHF
TRBJ2-1,TRBV5-1,CASSRLAGGYNEQFF
TRBJ2-7,TRBV11-2,CASSLLIAVPYEQYF
TRBJ1-3,TRBV5-4,CASSLDSSGNTIYF
TRBJ2-3,TRBV7-8,CASSLVLADTQYF
TRBJ2-3,TRBV9,CASSFTTSGGAGDTQYF
TRBJ1-4,TRBV5-1,CASSLVVGQGEKLFF
TRBJ2-1,TRBV13,CASTQQGGEQFF
NA,TRBV25-1,CASSGDRAGGEQYF
TRBJ2-7,TRBV30,CACPRGKYEQYF
TRBJ2-7,TRBV30,CAWSWLAGESYEQYF
TRBJ2-2,TRBV29-1,CSVPGNTGELFF
TRBJ1-5,TRBV7-9,CASSLADNNQPQHF
TRBJ1-4,TRBV15,CATSRDSGRGSEKLFF
TRBJ2-7,TRBV28,CASSFTSGAYEQYF
TRBJ2-1,TRBV7-9,CASSLTGTNEQFF
TRBJ1-1,TRBV5-1,CASRDSLEAFF
TRBJ1-2,TRBV27,CASSLVAGYGYTF
TRBJ2-1,TRBV4-2,CASSQDGLAGVYNEQFF
TRBJ1-5,TRBV29-1,CSVGTASNQPQHF
TRBJ2-7,TRBV7-9,CASSLIAGMDEQYF
TRBJ2-7,TRBV19,CASSIQAQYEQYF
TRBJ2-7,TRBV20-1,CSAARPLEQYF
TRBJ2-7,TRBV30,CAWTQLTASYEQYF
TRBJ1-3,TRBV9,CASSAIGRAPGNTIYF